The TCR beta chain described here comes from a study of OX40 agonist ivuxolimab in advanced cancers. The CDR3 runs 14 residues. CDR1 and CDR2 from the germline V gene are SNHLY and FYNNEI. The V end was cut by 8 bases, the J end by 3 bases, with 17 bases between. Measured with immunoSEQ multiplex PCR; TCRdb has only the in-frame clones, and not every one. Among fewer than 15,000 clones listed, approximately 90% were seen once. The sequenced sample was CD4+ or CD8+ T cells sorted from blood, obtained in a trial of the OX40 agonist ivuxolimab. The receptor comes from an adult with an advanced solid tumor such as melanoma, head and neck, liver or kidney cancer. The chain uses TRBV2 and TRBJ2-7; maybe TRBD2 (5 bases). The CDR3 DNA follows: TGTGCCAGCGAGGAGGAAGGGAGTGACTACGAGCAGTACTTC. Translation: CASEEEGSDYEQYF.